This passage covers 18 T cell receptor beta chains from one sample sequenced in a study of cytomegalovirus exposure and HLA in healthy donors. The PCR made use of 60 Vbeta and 13 Jbeta primers. TCRdb's table, derived via immunoSEQ multiplex PCR, lists solely in-frame clones and lacks some. The sample contains about 120,000 clones, over 60% of which appear only once. The sequencing input was PBMCs. These receptors originate from a male donor in good health and CMV-seropositive.

This rearrangement joins TRBV6-5 to TRBJ2-3; TRBD2 agrees at 8 bases. The CDR3 has 13 residues. The V and J ends lost 8 bases and 3 bases, in that order; junction bases with no gene match: 4. Germline CDR1 MNHEY, CDR2 SVGAGI. As DNA, the CDR3 is TGTGCCAGCGCCGCGGGGGGAACAGATACGCAGTATTTT. As protein: CASAAGGTDTQYF.

Here the CDR3 reads CAWSVFRAGRQETQYF. The CDR3 DNA follows: TGTGCCTGGAGTGTATTTAGGGCGGGGCGACAAGAGACCCAGTACTTC. The chain employs TRBV30 and TRBJ2-5; the D gene is possibly TRBD2 (6 bases). The V gene's germline CDR1 is GTSNPN and CDR2 SVGIG (reference sequence). The ends were cut back, 0 bases at V and 2 bases at J, with 16 bases in the middle. This CDR3 is built from 16 residues.

This chain connects TRBV6-1 to TRBJ1-1; 7 nucleotides line up with TRBD1. This CDR3 spans 13 amino acids. Germline V gene lookup returns CDR1 MNHNS and CDR2 SASEGT. Trimming removed 6 bases from V and 9 bases from J; junction bases left unmatched: 10. CDR3 bases: TGTGCCAGCAGGTCAGGGACAGAGGGAAAAGCTTTCTTT. Translated: CASRSGTEGKAFF.

The chain couples TRBV7-2 to TRBJ2-4; 9 bases map to TRBD1. V dropped 8 bases and J dropped 11; count of bases not matched to a gene: 10. Per germline, CDR1 SGHTA and CDR2 FQGNSA. CDR3 size: 13 residues. CDR3 loop: CASSTGTGILQYF. The CDR3 DNA sequence: TGTGCCAGCTCAACCGGGACAGGGATCCTTCAGTACTTC.

This chain uses TRBV2 with TRBJ1-2; D might be TRBD1 (5 bases). Trimming cost V 8 bases and J 1 base, with 11 bases left between them. Germline CDR1 reads SNHLY; CDR2 reads FYNNEI. The CDR3 has 13 residues. DNA of the CDR3: TGTGCCAGCCTGGGGCGTATTAACTATGGCTACACCTTC. Translated: CASLGRINYGYTF.

The rearrangement uses TRBV5-5 and TRBJ1-6; D is possibly TRBD1 (6 bases). Germline V lookup: CDR1 SGHKS, CDR2 YYEKEE (reference sequence). The CDR3 length is 16 residues. V shed 0 bases and J shed 5 bases, with 12 bases lying between them. CDR3 DNA sequence: TGTGCCAGCAGCTTGGTGGGGGGGGCGGATAATTCACCCCTCCACTTT. Protein: CASSLVGGADNSPLHF. Drawing the rest from reference TRBV5-5 and TRBJ1-6, the complete variable domain is DAGVTQSPTHLIKTRGQQVTLRCSPISGHKSVSWYQQVLGQGPQFIFQYYEKEERGRGNFPDRFSARQFPNYSSELNVNALLLGDSALYLCASSLVGGADNSPLHFGNGTRLTVT.

The chain couples TRBV27 to TRBJ1-1, with D possibly TRBD1 on 6 matching bases. CDR3 size: 16 residues. The ends were cut back, 1 base at V and 3 bases at J, with 15 bases in the middle. Per germline, CDR1 MNHEY and CDR2 SMNVEV (reference sequence). The CDR3 spells CASSLFGWGQDTEAFF. CDR3 in DNA: TGTGCCAGCAGTTTATTCGGTTGGGGGCAGGACACTGAAGCTTTCTTT.

The chain links TRBV6-5 to TRBJ2-5, with TRBD2 as a possible D gene (6 bases). In germline, CDR1 is MNHEY, CDR2 SVGAGI. V was trimmed by 0 bases and J by 5 bases, leaving 16 bases between them. The CDR3 spans 16 residues. CDR3 bases: TGTGCCAGCAGTTACTCCTACTCTGCTAGCGCGGAGACCCAGTACTTC. This gives the protein CASSYSYSASAETQYF.

V usage is TRBV21-1 and J usage is TRBJ2-2; the listed D gene, TRBD2, was not tested against the DNA. TRBV21-1 is assigned pseudogene status. This CDR3 has 18 amino acids. The CDR3 DNA sequence: TGTGCCAGCAGCAAAGTCAGACGCGGTACTACGAACACCGGGGAGCTGTTTTTT. Protein sequence: CASSKVRRGTTNTGELFF.

The chain carries TRBV19 and TRBJ2-3; no reliable D call. Germline CDR1 LNHDA, CDR2 SQIVND (reference sequence). CDR3 length: 14 amino acids. The ends were cut back, 4 bases at V and 5 bases at J, with 13 bases in the middle. The CDR3 sequence is CASSSPGLRDTQYF. The CDR3 nucleotides read TGTGCCAGTAGTAGTCCTGGGCTACGAGATACGCAGTATTTT.

This clone is medium-sized. The chain has TRBV6-1 and TRBJ2-1, with 11 bases identical to TRBD2. The CDR3 runs 16 residues. Unmatched junction bases numbered 3, after V lost 3 bases and J lost 2 bases. The germline V gene encodes CDR1 MNHNS and CDR2 SASEGT. The CDR3 nucleotides read TGTGCCAGCAGTGAGTTAGCGGGAGGGCCCTACAATGAGCAGTTCTTC. As protein: CASSELAGGPYNEQFF.

V and J are TRBV27 and TRBJ1-5; D remains unclear. CDR1 MNHEY and CDR2 SMNVEV come from the germline V gene (reference sequence). The CDR3 totals 13 residues. V was cut by 3 bases and J by 5 bases, with 8 bases left in between. CDR3 coding DNA: TGTGCCAGCAGTTTTATGAGGGATCAGCCCCAGCATTTT. Protein product: CASSFMRDQPQHF.

The chain has TRBV9 and TRBJ1-2; unclear D gene. The CDR3 consists of 13 residues. Per the germline V gene, CDR1 is SGDLS and CDR2 is YYNGEE. V lost 6 bases and J 6 bases, leaving 15 bases between the germline ends. The CDR3 nucleotides are TGTGCCAGCACCTTTTGGCGCGACAATGGCTACACCTTC. Translating it yields CASTFWRDNGYTF.

This clone showed up just once. The V call is TRBV28, the J call TRBJ2-6, with a possible D match to TRBD2 (6 bases). CDR1 is MDHEN and CDR2 is SYDVKM in the germline V gene. The CDR3 length is 16 residues. V shed 7 bases and J shed 3 bases, with 16 bases lying between them. The CDR3 DNA reads TGTGCCAGCAAACGGGCTGGAGGGTATGGGGCCAACGTCCTGACTTTC. Translation: CASKRAGGYGANVLTF.

The sample holds one count of this clone. One end of the junction varies from germline; a read error may be responsible. The CDR3 sequence: CASSPRDSRSGANGLTF. In DNA form, the CDR3 reads TGTGCCAGCAGTCCTCGGGACAGCCGCTCTGGGGCCAACGGCCTGACTTTC. The chain uses TRBV27 and TRBJ2-6, with 7 bases that match TRBD1. CDR1 is MNHEY, CDR2 SMNVEV, per germline (reference sequence). The CDR3 length is 17 residues.

This chain joins TRBV28 and TRBJ2-3, with 13 bases lining up with TRBD2. The CDR3 totals 16 residues. Looked up from germline, CDR1 is MDHEN and CDR2 is SYDVKM. V trimming: 5 bases; J trimming: 6 bases; junction bases outside the gene matches: 8. CDR3: CASSLPGLAGMDTQYF. Written as DNA, the CDR3 is TGTGCCAGCAGTCTTCCGGGACTAGCGGGAATGGATACGCAGTATTTT. The whole variable domain, filled in from reference TRBV28 and TRBJ2-3, reads DVKVTQSSRYLVKRTGEKVFLECVQDMDHENMFWYRQDPGLGLRLIYFSYDVKMKEKGDIPEGYSVSREKKERFSLILESASTNQTSMYLCASSLPGLAGMDTQYFGPGTRLTVL.

To note about this clone: At one of its ends the junction is not consistent with the germline gene, which may arise from a read error. The genes are TRBV6-1 and TRBJ2-6; 7 bases are shared with TRBD2. This CDR3 has 15 residues. In germline, CDR1 is MNHNS, CDR2 SASEGT. The CDR3 protein is CASSAGGYGANGLTF. DNA of the CDR3: TGTGCCAGCAGTGCCGGGGGGTACGGGGCCAACGGCCTGACTTTC.

The chain joins TRBV2 to TRBJ1-5, with 7 bases fitting TRBD1. This CDR3 comprises 17 residues. The J segment lost 4 bases and the V segment lost 2 bases, leaving 11 bases of the junction unmatched. From germline, CDR1 is SNHLY and CDR2 FYNNEI. The CDR3 reads CASSESPDRRVNQPQHF. CDR3 DNA sequence: TGTGCCAGCAGTGAATCACCGGACAGGCGAGTTAATCAGCCCCAGCATTTT.